This TCR beta chain was identified in a study of blood T cell repertoires in COVID-19. Measured with immunoSEQ multiplex PCR; TCRdb has only the in-frame clones, and not every one. The sample shows 120,000 or so clones, roughly 80% of them seen only once. This CDR3 is 14 amino acids long. After removal of 6 bases from V and 1 base from J, the junction contained 4 bases not matched to a gene. Per the germline V gene, CDR1 is MNHNY and CDR2 is SVGAGI (reference sequence). This sequence joins TRBV6-6 and TRBJ1-1, with 8 bases lining up with TRBD1. The sequencing sample was made of peripheral blood. The sequence was obtained from a man aged 55 to 70 with acute or convalescent COVID-19. CDR3 DNA: TGTGCCAGCAGGCGAGGACAGGGGAACACTGAAGCTTTCTTT. Amino acid sequence: CASRRGQGNTEAFF.